The next 20 T cell receptor beta chains were all read from a single sample in a study of T-cell memory formation after mild COVID-19. MiXCR, applied by TCRdb to the 5' RACE reads, yields one record per CDR3 protein. The sample lists a few hundred thousand distinct CDR3 sequences; approximately 24% were seen once. The sequencing input was PBMCs or a T cell subset sorted from them (not recorded which). These receptors came from an adult woman who had mild COVID-19 (a few samples of this study predate the infection). Cell type and time point are not known.

The chain combines TRBV27 with TRBJ2-7; 13 nucleotides line up with TRBD2. The CDR3 has 17 residues. Germline CDR1 is MNHEY and CDR2 is SMNVEV (reference sequence). The V and J ends lost 5 bases and 2 bases, in that order; junction bases with no gene match: 9. DNA for the CDR3: TGTGCCAGCAGTCCTCGAGGACTAGCGGGGGTAGCCTACGAGCAGTACTTC. Translated: CASSPRGLAGVAYEQYF.

This chain connects TRBV24-1 to TRBJ2-1; D gene uncertain. This CDR3 is 13 amino acids long. Trimming removed 0 bases at V and 11 bases at J, with 10 bases between. The germline V gene has CDR1 KGHDR and CDR2 SFDVKD. The chain's CDR3 is CATSDLGQMKQFF. CDR3 coding DNA: TGTGCCACCAGTGATTTGGGGCAGATGAAGCAGTTCTTC.

V and J are TRBV5-5 and TRBJ2-5; 9 nucleotides line up with TRBD1. V gave up 5 bases and J gave up 4 bases; unmatched junction bases: 9. Germline CDR1 SGHKS, CDR2 YYEKEE (reference sequence). The CDR3 loop spans 15 amino acids. The CDR3 loop is CASSNPGTGTETQYF. The CDR3 coding sequence is TGTGCCAGCAGTAACCCCGGGACAGGGACAGAGACCCAGTACTTC.

The chain uses TRBV5-1 and TRBJ1-2; TRBD1 might be the D (5 bases). Trimming removed 3 bases at V and 2 bases at J, with 14 bases between. CDR3 length equals 15 residues. CDR1 is SGHRS and CDR2 is YFSETQ in the germline V gene. The CDR3 reads CASSSRTNLNYGYTF. The CDR3 coding sequence is TGCGCCAGCAGCTCTAGGACAAATCTAAACTATGGCTACACCTTC. Together with reference TRBV5-1 and TRBJ1-2, the CDR3 gives the full variable domain: KAGVTQTPRYLIKTRGQQVTLSCSPISGHRSVSWYQQTPGQGLQFLFEYFSETQRNKGNFPGRFSGRQFSNSRSEMNVSTLELGDSALYLCASSSRTNLNYGYTFGSGTRLTVV.

This clonotype was observed a handful of times. The rearrangement joins TRBV29-1 to TRBJ2-2, with D tentatively TRBD1 (7 bases). This CDR3 is 13 amino acids long. Germline V lookup: CDR1 SQVTM, CDR2 ANQGSEA. V was clipped by 4 bases and J by 3 bases, with 9 bases between them. The CDR3 protein is CSVARGDTGELFF. DNA for the CDR3: TGCAGCGTTGCCAGGGGGGACACCGGGGAGCTGTTTTTT.

V and J are TRBV24-1 and TRBJ2-3; 10 bases are shared with TRBD2. The CDR3 contains 16 residues. The junction had 6 bases not matched to a gene; V was cut back by 5 bases and J by 2 bases. Looked up from germline, CDR1 is KGHDR and CDR2 is SFDVKD. Written as DNA, the CDR3 is TGTGCCACCAGTGCTTTAAGCGGGAGGGCCACAGATACGCAGTATTTT. This codes for CATSALSGRATDTQYF.

The chain uses TRBV6-5 and TRBJ2-1; D might be TRBD1 (5 bases). The CDR3 spans 12 residues. The V gene's germline CDR1 is MNHEY and CDR2 SVGAGI. Trimming removed 5 bases from V and 9 bases from J, with 11 bases in between. The CDR3 here is CASSLLGREQFF. The CDR3 region has the DNA TGTGCCAGCAGTCTTCTGGGGCGTGAGCAGTTCTTC.

A few counts support this clonotype. CDR3 bases: TGTGCCAGCAGCTTAGTAAGGCCTCACGGACCCACCATGGGCACAGATACGCAGTATTTT. Translating gives CASSLVRPHGPTMGTDTQYF. The genes are TRBV7-8 and TRBJ2-3; D gene ambiguous. CDR1 is SGHVS, CDR2 FQNEAQ, per germline. The length of the CDR3 is 20 residues. With 1 base removed from V and 1 base from J, the gap between germline ends came to 24 bases. Drawing the rest from reference TRBV7-8 and TRBJ2-3, the complete variable domain is GAGVSQSPRYKVAKRGQDVALRCDPISGHVSLFWYQQALGQGPEFLTYFQNEAQLDKSGLPSDRFFAERPEGSVSTLKIQRTQQEDSAVYLCASSLVRPHGPTMGTDTQYFGPGTRLTVL.

J is TRBJ2-7 and V is TRBV5-1; tentatively, D is TRBD1 (6 bases). Looked up from germline, CDR1 is SGHRS and CDR2 is YFSETQ. V was cut by 4 bases and J by 1 base, with 18 bases left in between. The CDR3 runs 16 residues. The chain's CDR3 is CASSVYSAGDSYEQYF. DNA for the CDR3: TGCGCCAGCAGCGTGTATTCGGCAGGGGATTCCTACGAGCAGTACTTC.

This clonotype was observed at least ten times. The chain links TRBV5-4 to TRBJ2-1, with 7 bases lining up with TRBD2. The V segment lost 2 bases and the J segment 5 bases; nucleotides outside the gene matches: 7. This CDR3 is built from 15 residues. Germline V lookup: CDR1 SGHNT, CDR2 YYREEE (reference sequence). In nucleotides, the CDR3 is TGTGCCAGCAGCTTTGCGGGAGCTAAAGACAATGAGCAGTTCTTC. Protein: CASSFAGAKDNEQFF.

A few counts support this clonotype. The CDR3 nucleotides are TGTGCCAGCAGTTTGGGGGGGCATGGCTACACCTTC. It is translated as CASSLGGHGYTF. The V and J genes are TRBV12-3 or TRBV12-4 and TRBJ1-2, with D possibly being TRBD1 (6 bases). This CDR3 region has 12 residues. V lost 3 bases, J lost 6 bases, and 8 bases lay in between.

The V call is TRBV20-1, the J call TRBJ2-3; TRBD2 matches 9 bases. Germline V gene lookup returns CDR1 DFQATT and CDR2 SNEGSKA (reference sequence). The CDR3 contains 14 residues. V lost 2 bases to trimming and J lost 4 bases; unmatched junction nucleotides: 4. The chain's CDR3 is CSARPGLASDTQYF. The CDR3 coding sequence is TGCAGTGCTAGACCGGGACTAGCCTCAGATACGCAGTATTTT.

The gene calls are TRBV18 and TRBJ1-5; a possible D gene is TRBD1 (5 bases). CDR1 KGHSH and CDR2 LQKENI come from the germline V gene. V lost 3 bases and J lost 5, with 8 bases in between. The CDR3 is made up of 13 amino acids. The CDR3 bases are TGTGCCAGCTCACCGGGGGGATATCAGCCCCAGCATTTT. Translated: CASSPGGYQPQHF.

J is TRBJ1-2 and V is TRBV12-3 or TRBV12-4; no clear D gene. The germline V and J ends were trimmed by 2 bases and 2 bases, with 15 bases remaining between them. This CDR3 comprises 16 residues. The CDR3 region is CASSLPRERANYGYTF. The DNA for the CDR3 is TGTGCCAGCAGTTTACCTAGGGAGCGGGCAAACTATGGCTACACCTTC.

This clonotype was seen a few times. This chain links TRBV20-1 with TRBJ2-1; TRBD2 aligns across 10 bases. The CDR3 is 14 amino acids. Germline V lookup: CDR1 DFQATT, CDR2 SNEGSKA (reference sequence). The trim removed 7 bases at V and 4 bases at J, leaving 7 bases unmatched. The CDR3 region is CSESPSGGYNEQFF. DNA of the CDR3: TGCAGTGAAAGTCCTAGCGGGGGTTACAATGAGCAGTTCTTC.

This clonotype was counted only a few times. This chain joins TRBV5-1 and TRBJ2-7; D is perhaps TRBD2 (6 bases). The V gene lost 2 bases and the J gene lost 5 bases, with 14 bases spanning the gap. Germline-derived CDR1 and CDR2 are SGHRS and YFSETQ. This CDR3 is built from 14 residues. The CDR3 reads CASSLGGNVHEQYF. Here the CDR3 DNA reads TGCGCCAGCAGCTTAGGCGGGAATGTCCACGAGCAGTACTTC. Variable domain in full (rest from reference TRBV5-1 and TRBJ2-7): KAGVTQTPRYLIKTRGQQVTLSCSPISGHRSVSWYQQTPGQGLQFLFEYFSETQRNKGNFPGRFSGRQFSNSRSEMNVSTLELGDSALYLCASSLGGNVHEQYFGPGTRLTVT.

In this sample, this clonotype turned up a few times. CDR3: CASSGLGGGYNEQFF. In nucleotides, the CDR3 is TGTGCCAGCAGCGGCTTGGGGGGAGGATACAATGAGCAGTTCTTC. The chain combines TRBV5-6 with TRBJ2-1; TRBD2 might be the D (6 bases). The germline CDR1 and CDR2 sequences are SGHDT and YYEEEE. This CDR3 comprises 15 residues. Trimming took 4 bases from V and 4 from J, leaving 15 bases between them.

This clonotype has only a few counts. V usage is TRBV11-2 and J usage is TRBJ1-1; no clear D gene. The CDR3 is 13 amino acids. The germline gives CDR1 SGHAT, CDR2 FQNNGV. Trimming cost V 4 bases and J 11 bases, with 17 bases left between them. CDR3 in DNA: TGTGCCAGCAGCTATAGATTCGGGCAGGACGCTTTCTTT. Translation gives CASSYRFGQDAFF. Full variable domain (remainder filled in from reference TRBV11-2 and TRBJ1-1): EAGVAQSPRYKIIEKRQSVAFWCNPISGHATLYWYQQILGQGPKLLIQFQNNGVVDDSQLPKDRFSAERLKGVDSTLKIQPAKLEDSAVYLCASSYRFGQDAFFGQGTRLTVV.

The genes are TRBV7-2 and TRBJ2-7; either TRBD1 or TRBD2 may supply D (5 bases each). Trimming took off 3 bases at V and 0 bases at J, with 12 bases between the two ends. The CDR3 has 15 residues. Looked up from germline, CDR1 is SGHTA and CDR2 is FQGNSA. CDR3 nucleotide sequence: TGTGCCAGCAGCTTCCGGGACGATTACTCCTACGAGCAGTACTTC. Protein sequence: CASSFRDDYSYEQYF.

The V gene is TRBV5-1, the J gene TRBJ1-6; D is perhaps TRBD1 (5 bases). The CDR3 covers 16 residues. The germline V gene encodes CDR1 SGHRS and CDR2 YFSETQ. Trimming removed 0 bases at V and 9 bases at J, with 16 bases between. CDR3 sequence: CASSLDMTRAGSPLHF. The CDR3 region has the DNA TGCGCCAGCAGCTTGGATATGACCAGGGCAGGTTCACCCCTCCACTTT.